The 19 T cell receptor beta chains reported below all come from one sample, sequenced in a study of graft-versus-host responses after intestinal transplantation. Repertoires were generated with immunoSEQ multiplex PCR, while TCRdb's copy carries only in-frame clones and drops some. The repertoire holds 90,000 to 150,000 clones, with around 93% as singletons. What these receptors recognize is not known. The specimen was unstimulated CD4+ T cells sorted from spleen or lymph node cells, collected before intestinal transplant. These receptor sequences come from a human donor who received an intestinal transplant.

The V call is TRBV27, the J call TRBJ1-6; D is unclear. Per the germline V gene, CDR1 is MNHEY and CDR2 is SMNVEV (reference sequence). The V and J ends lost 0 bases and 2 bases respectively, with 8 bases between them. The CDR3 runs 16 residues. The CDR3 protein is CASSLSLGTYNSPLHF. As DNA, the CDR3 is TGTGCCAGCAGTTTATCCTTGGGAACCTATAATTCACCCCTCCACTTT.

V is TRBV19 and J is TRBJ1-1, with D unresolved. This CDR3 has 16 amino acids. V was trimmed by 3 bases and J by 3 bases, leaving 17 bases between them. The germline gives CDR1 LNHDA, CDR2 SQIVND (reference sequence). CDR3 coding DNA: TGTGCCAGTAGTATTCGGCGGGCTGGGGTCTACACTGAAGCTTTCTTT. Its translation is CASSIRRAGVYTEAFF.

The chain employs TRBV6-1 and TRBJ2-7, with 11 positions matching TRBD1. Per the germline V gene, CDR1 is MNHNS and CDR2 is SASEGT. This CDR3 is 16 amino acids long. Trimming removed 3 bases from V and 2 bases from J; junction bases left unmatched: 6. For the CDR3, the DNA is TGTGCCAGCAGTGACCTCCCGGGACAGGGGGCCTACGAGCAGTACTTC. Encoded protein: CASSDLPGQGAYEQYF.

V is TRBV19 and J is TRBJ2-7, with no clear D. The germline V gene has CDR1 LNHDA and CDR2 SQIVND (reference sequence). This CDR3 contains 15 residues. The ends were cut back, 3 bases at V and 2 bases at J, with 14 bases in the middle. The CDR3 nucleotides are TGTGCCAGTAGTATTTATGCAATTCCCCCCTACGAGCAGTACTTC. This codes for CASSIYAIPPYEQYF.

The J gene is TRBJ2-7, the V gene TRBV2; 9 nucleotides match TRBD2. V gave up 6 bases and J gave up 5 bases; unmatched junction bases: 2. In germline, CDR1 is SNHLY, CDR2 FYNNEI. CDR3 length: 12 amino acids. CDR3 DNA: TGTGCCAGCAGACTAGCGGGCGACGAGCAGTACTTC. Protein product: CASRLAGDEQYF.

This clone was observed once. This chain uses TRBV2 with TRBJ1-2; TRBD1 matches 7 bases. The germline CDR1 and CDR2 sequences are SNHLY and FYNNEI. V lost 6 bases to trimming and J lost 4 bases; unmatched junction nucleotides: 5. The CDR3 loop spans 13 amino acids. The CDR3 DNA reads TGTGCCAGCAGCCTAGGACAGGTCTATGGCTACACCTTC. This encodes CASSLGQVYGYTF.

CDR3 residues: CASSLFGVREKNFEQFF. CDR3 bases: TGTGCCAGCAGTTTGTTTGGTGTCCGTGAGAAGAACTTTGAGCAGTTCTTC. V usage is TRBV28 and J usage is TRBJ2-1; D is undetermined. V lost 3 bases and J lost 9, with 24 bases in between. Per the germline V gene, CDR1 is MDHEN and CDR2 is SYDVKM. This CDR3 has 17 amino acids.

The chain combines TRBV18 with TRBJ2-7; a possible D gene is TRBD2 (6 bases). The V gene's germline CDR1 is KGHSH and CDR2 LQKENI. This CDR3 contains 14 residues. The ends were cut back, 3 bases at V and 7 bases at J, with 16 bases in the middle. CDR3 coding DNA: TGTGCCAGCTCACCTTCGGGACTCCGGGAGGAGCAGTACTTC. Its protein is CASSPSGLREEQYF.

The chain carries TRBV6-6 and TRBJ2-7, with D perhaps matching TRBD2 (5 bases). The germline V gene has CDR1 MNHNY and CDR2 SVGAGI (reference sequence). V gave up 5 bases and J gave up 7 bases, with 15 bases separating them. The CDR3 has 13 residues. The chain's CDR3 is CASSQFSGGEQYF. The CDR3 DNA follows: TGTGCCAGCAGTCAGTTCAGCGGTGGTGAGCAGTACTTC.

The rearrangement links TRBV18 to TRBJ2-7; D might be TRBD1 (5 bases). Germline CDR1 reads KGHSH; CDR2 reads LQKENI. The V end was cut by 2 bases, the J end by 6 bases, with 17 bases between. The CDR3 extends over 15 amino acids. The CDR3 coding sequence is TGTGCCAGCTCACCAATGCAGGGCGTTGGTTTCGAGCAGTACTTC. Translated, it gives CASSPMQGVGFEQYF. Full variable domain (rest looked up from reference TRBV18 and TRBJ2-7): NAGVMQNPRHLVRRRGQEARLRCSPMKGHSHVYWYRQLPEEGLKFMVYLQKENIIDESGMPKERFSAEFPKEGPSILRIQQVVRGDSAAYFCASSPMQGVGFEQYFGPGTRLTVT.

The chain carries TRBV6-5 and TRBJ2-1, with no clear D. The CDR3 runs 16 residues. Germline loops: CDR1 MNHEY, CDR2 SVGAGI. Trimming took off 4 bases at V and 0 bases at J, with 13 bases between the two ends. CDR3 DNA: TGTGCCAGCAGTTCGTTGGTGGTTAACTCCTACAATGAGCAGTTCTTC. Protein product: CASSSLVVNSYNEQFF.

The CDR3 reads CASSRGVVRNYGYTF. The CDR3 nucleotides read TGTGCCAGCAGCCGGGGGGTCGTTCGGAACTATGGCTACACCTTC. V usage is TRBV5-6 and J usage is TRBJ1-2; weak D call: TRBD1 (5 bases). Germline V lookup: CDR1 SGHDT, CDR2 YYEEEE. The CDR3 covers 15 residues. V gave up 4 bases and J gave up 2 bases, with 15 bases separating them.

The rearrangement uses TRBV28 and TRBJ2-3, with a tentative D call TRBD1 (5 bases). Germline loops: CDR1 MDHEN, CDR2 SYDVKM. V lost 6 bases to trimming and J lost 5 bases, with 18 bases between them. This CDR3 is built from 15 residues. Here the CDR3 DNA reads TGTGCCAGCAGCCCTTCAGGGTTGAATAAAGATACGCAGTATTTT. Protein product: CASSPSGLNKDTQYF.

V and J are TRBV21-1 and TRBJ1-5; TRBD1, the table's D call, was not compared with the DNA. TRBV21-1 is deemed a pseudogene. This CDR3 is built from 13 residues. The CDR3 protein is CASSKGGNQPQHF. Here the CDR3 DNA reads TGTGCCAGCAGCAAGGGCGGCAATCAGCCCCAGCATTTT.

The chain carries TRBV5-1 and TRBJ2-7, with D perhaps assigned TRBD1 or TRBD2 (5 bases each). From germline, CDR1 is SGHRS and CDR2 YFSETQ. V was shortened by 4 bases and J by 0 bases, with 17 bases between the two germline ends. The CDR3 covers 16 residues. The chain's CDR3 is CASSISPGRSSYEQYF. As DNA, the CDR3 is TGCGCCAGCAGCATATCCCCGGGACGGAGCTCCTACGAGCAGTACTTC.

The V gene is TRBV11-3, the J gene TRBJ2-3; maybe TRBD1 (6 bases). Trimming left V 1 base short and J 8 bases short, with 19 bases between. Germline V gene data show CDR1 as SGHNT and CDR2 as YENEEA. CDR3 size: 16 residues. CDR3 in amino acids: CASSLGGQGRRSTQYF. DNA for the CDR3: TGTGCCAGCAGCTTAGGAGGGCAGGGGAGACGGAGTACGCAGTATTTT. The full variable domain, completed using reference TRBV11-3 and TRBJ2-3, is EAGVVQSPRYKIIEKKQPVAFWCNPISGHNTLYWYLQNLGQGPELLIRYENEEAVDDSQLPKDRFSAERLKGVDSTLKIQPAELGDSAVYLCASSLGGQGRRSTQYFGPGTRLTVL.

V and J are TRBV27 and TRBJ1-5; unclear D gene. Trimming removed 8 bases at V and 3 bases at J, with 17 bases between. This CDR3 has 15 residues. Germline V CDR1 and CDR2: MNHEY, SMNVEV (reference sequence). CDR3 DNA: TGTGCCAGCTCCCTAGTCCCACCCATCAATCAGCCCCAGCATTTT. Its protein is CASSLVPPINQPQHF.

The chain links TRBV5-1 to TRBJ2-1; D is undetermined. V was shortened by 7 bases and J by 0 bases, with 11 bases between the two germline ends. Germline assignment: CDR1 SGHRS and CDR2 YFSETQ. CDR3 length: 14 amino acids. DNA of the CDR3: TGCGCCAGCTCAGTAATGGCCTCCTACAATGAGCAGTTCTTC. It translates to CASSVMASYNEQFF.

The rearrangement links TRBV6-5 to TRBJ1-1, with a possible D match to TRBD1 (6 bases). The V and J ends lost 5 bases and 5 bases respectively, with 12 bases between them. CDR3 length: 13 residues. CDR1 and CDR2 from the germline V gene are MNHEY and SVGAGI. The CDR3 DNA reads as TGTGCCAGCAGTACCCGAGGGGGGACTGAAGCTTTCTTT. It yields the protein CASSTRGGTEAFF.